Shown below are 23 T cell receptor beta chains from a single sample sequenced in a study of beta chain features in type 1 diabetes (dated by TCRdb to the late 2010s). The method was the immunoSEQ multiplex PCR assay. The entire isolated RNA was reverse transcribed using the High Capacity cDNA Reverse Transcription Kit, and thus expressed TCRB transcripts were sequenced. Drawn from immuneACCESS, this table holds only the in-frame rearrangements with V and J called that TCRdb kept. Clones are partly lost; checked studies trace under half to an unresolved V gene and leave the rest unexplained. This sample has roughly 230,000 clones in its table, and over 7.5% of those were observed once. The ten largest clones represent 0.034% of the sample. Sample: naive CD4+ T cells from blood. The cell subset or site label of this sample denotes: true naive CD4+ T cells. These receptors all stem from a woman between 18 and 29 years old in good health.

In this sample, this clone turned up a few times. The J gene is TRBJ2-1, the V gene TRBV19; 7 bases align to TRBD1. V was pared by 5 bases and J by 6 bases, with 10 bases of the junction left unmatched. The CDR3 sequence is 15 residues long. CDR1 LNHDA and CDR2 SQIVND come from the germline V gene (reference sequence). The CDR3 bases are TGTGCCAGTAGTCCAGGGGGACGAGTGATCAATGAGCAGTTCTTC. Encoded protein: CASSPGGRVINEQFF.

There are a few counts of this clone. The gene calls are TRBV6-5 and TRBJ1-2; no clear D. The CDR3 covers 15 residues. CDR1 is MNHEY and CDR2 is SVGAGI in the germline V gene. V lost 3 bases and J lost 0, with 11 bases in between. CDR3 nucleotide sequence: TGTGCCAGCAGTTATCAACGGTACTCTAACTATGGCTACACCTTC. Translated: CASSYQRYSNYGYTF.

This clone has only a few counts. The chain combines TRBV6-5 with TRBJ1-2; the D gene is possibly TRBD1 (5 bases). The ends were cut back, 4 bases at V and 5 bases at J, with 11 bases in the middle. The CDR3 is 13 amino acids. From germline, CDR1 is MNHEY and CDR2 SVGAGI. The CDR3: CASSSQGLYGYTF. Written as DNA, the CDR3 is TGTGCCAGCAGTTCTCAGGGCCTGTATGGCTACACCTTC.

This clone occurred a few times. V and J are TRBV12-5 and TRBJ2-7; 11 bases map to TRBD2. In germline, CDR1 is LGHNT, CDR2 FRNRAP. The CDR3 spans 17 residues. J was trimmed by 2 bases and V by 0 bases; bases with no gene match: 6. CDR3 nucleotides: TGTGCTAGTGGTTTGGTACTAGCGGGGGCCAAAACCTACGAGCAGTACTTC. Protein: CASGLVLAGAKTYEQYF.

In the case of this clone: A read error may account for a junction end that differs from germline. Other nucleotide sequences in the sample specify the same CDR3. The chain combines TRBV25-1 with TRBJ1-1; D is uncertain. The V gene's germline CDR1 is MGHDK and CDR2 SYGVNS. There are 12 residues in the CDR3. This CDR3 is CASSVRNTEAFF. The DNA for the CDR3 is TGTGCCAGCAGTGTGAGGAACACTGAGGCTTTCTTT. The full variable domain, with the rest looked up from reference TRBV25-1 and TRBJ1-1, is EADIYQTPRYLVIGTGKKITLECSQTMGHDKMYWYQQDPGMELHLIHYSYGVNSTEKGDLSSESTVSRIRTEHFPLTLESARPSHTSQYLCASSVRNTEAFFGQGTRLTVV.

The V call is TRBV5-4, the J call TRBJ2-5; 8 nucleotides agree with TRBD2. This CDR3 has 15 amino acids. Trimming took 4 bases from V and 1 from J; bases not matched to a gene: 6. The germline V gene has CDR1 SGHNT and CDR2 YYREEE (reference sequence). The DNA of the CDR3 is TGTGCCAGCAGCCCATGGACTAGCAGCCAAGAGACCCAGTACTTC. Translating gives CASSPWTSSQETQYF.

There are a few counts of this clone. The CDR3, as DNA: TGCGCCAGCAGCTTGGATGGGAGGATCGAATACAATGAGCAGTTCTTC. Residues: CASSLDGRIEYNEQFF. The chain is built from TRBV5-1 and TRBJ2-1, with a possible D match to TRBD2 (6 bases). The CDR3 totals 16 residues. Germline V gene data show CDR1 as SGHRS and CDR2 as YFSETQ. The V end was cut by 0 bases, the J end by 4 bases, with 14 bases between.

This clone was observed a handful of times. The chain joins TRBV5-1 to TRBJ2-2; 9 nucleotides agree with TRBD1. Looked up from germline, CDR1 is SGHRS and CDR2 is YFSETQ. Trimming cost V 4 bases and J 3 bases; bases outside gene matches: 4. CDR3 length equals 15 residues. The CDR3 DNA is TGCGCCAGCAGCCGGGACAGGGCGGACACCGGGGAGCTGTTTTTT. Translated, it gives CASSRDRADTGELFF.

A few counts support this clone. J is TRBJ1-1 and V is TRBV5-4; 9 bases fit TRBD1. The ends lost 4 bases at V and 6 bases at J; junction bases unmatched: 16. The length of the CDR3 is 17 residues. The germline gives CDR1 SGHNT, CDR2 YYREEE (reference sequence). CDR3 nucleotides: TGTGCCAGCAGCCCGTTACCGGGACAGGGTGGAAGAGCTGAAGCTTTCTTT. This encodes CASSPLPGQGGRAEAFF.

CDR3 nucleotides: TGCGCCAGCAGAACCGAAAGCGGGAGGGCCCGAGATACGCAGTATTTT. Protein: CASRTESGRARDTQYF. This chain uses TRBV5-1 with TRBJ2-3; 10 nucleotides agree with TRBD2. The CDR3 sequence is 16 residues long. V lost 5 bases and J lost 5; bases outside the gene matches: 11. CDR1 and CDR2 (germline): SGHRS, YFSETQ. The variable domain in full, with the rest retrieved from reference TRBV5-1 and TRBJ2-3, is KAGVTQTPRYLIKTRGQQVTLSCSPISGHRSVSWYQQTPGQGLQFLFEYFSETQRNKGNFPGRFSGRQFSNSRSEMNVSTLELGDSALYLCASRTESGRARDTQYFGPGTRLTVL.

The genes are TRBV18 and TRBJ1-2, with a possible D match to TRBD1 (5 bases). Trimming pared 2 bases from V and 0 bases from J, leaving 10 bases between. This CDR3 spans 15 amino acids. Germline V gene data show CDR1 as KGHSH and CDR2 as LQKENI. The CDR3, as DNA: TGTGCCAGCTCACCAAAGGAAGGGGCTAACTATGGCTACACCTTC. It encodes CASSPKEGANYGYTF.

This clone was counted only a few times. The chain uses TRBV12-5 and TRBJ2-5; TRBD2 matches at 9 bases. Germline trimming cut 8 bases from V and 4 bases from J; bases unmatched to any gene: 14. This CDR3 contains 16 residues. Germline CDR1 reads LGHNT; CDR2 reads FRNRAP. CDR3 DNA: TGTGCTAGTCGGCTAGCGGGGCCGACCGGGCCAGAGACCCAGTACTTC. It yields the protein CASRLAGPTGPETQYF.

The J gene is TRBJ2-5, the V gene TRBV21-1; the table's D call, TRBD2, was not checked against the DNA. TRBV21-1 is a pseudogene. This CDR3 comprises 16 residues. In nucleotides, the CDR3 is TGTGCCAGCAGCAGGCTCGGCGGGGGGAATCCCGAGACCCAGTACTTC. This encodes CASSRLGGGNPETQYF.

The chain recombines TRBV5-6 with TRBJ2-3; D perhaps matches TRBD2 (6 bases). The V gene lost 0 bases and the J gene lost 8 bases, with 10 bases spanning the gap. The CDR3 loop spans 13 amino acids. Germline V CDR1 and CDR2: SGHDT, YYEEEE. The CDR3 sequence is CASSLGIGSTQYF. The CDR3 DNA reads as TGTGCCAGCAGCTTGGGTATCGGGAGTACGCAGTATTTT. Full variable domain (rest looked up from reference TRBV5-6 and TRBJ2-3): DAGVTQSPTHLIKTRGQQVTLRCSPKSGHDTVSWYQQALGQGPQFIFQYYEEEERQRGNFPDRFSGHQFPNYSSELNVNALLLGDSALYLCASSLGIGSTQYFGPGTRLTVL.

The J gene is TRBJ1-2, the V gene TRBV15, with 7 bases matching TRBD1. From germline, CDR1 is LNHNV and CDR2 YYDKDF (reference sequence). The trim removed 5 bases at V and 4 bases at J, leaving 16 bases unmatched. The CDR3 runs 17 residues. Written as DNA, the CDR3 is TGTGCCACCAGCGTACCGCCGTTAGCCGGGACAGCCTATGGCTACACCTTC. Its translation is CATSVPPLAGTAYGYTF.

This clone was observed a handful of times. The rearrangement joins TRBV5-1 to TRBJ2-1, with D possibly being TRBD1 (5 bases). The CDR3 is 14 residues long. Germline loops: CDR1 SGHRS, CDR2 YFSETQ. The V and J ends lost 0 bases and 6 bases respectively, with 10 bases between them. The CDR3 loop reads CASSLGGPSNEQFF. The CDR3 DNA reads TGCGCCAGCAGCTTGGGGGGCCCAAGCAATGAGCAGTTCTTC.

This clone was counted a few times. The chain has TRBV7-9 and TRBJ1-5; D is unresolved. This CDR3 region has 12 residues. Trimming stripped 6 bases from V and 0 bases from J, with 3 bases between. Germline assignment: CDR1 SEHNR and CDR2 FQNEAQ (reference sequence). The CDR3 sequence is CASSNSNQPQHF. Here the CDR3 DNA reads TGTGCCAGCAGTAATAGCAATCAGCCCCAGCATTTT. The full variable domain, completed using reference TRBV7-9 and TRBJ1-5, is DTGVSQNPRHKITKRGQNVTFRCDPISEHNRLYWYRQTLGQGPEFLTYFQNEAQLEKSRLLSDRFSAERPKGSFSTLEIQRTEQGDSAMYLCASSNSNQPQHFGDGTRLSIL.

This clone was recorded a few times. This chain connects TRBV18 to TRBJ2-7; TRBD1 matches at 7 bases. Germline trimming cut 3 bases from V and 0 bases from J; bases unmatched to any gene: 8. This CDR3 is 16 amino acids long. From germline, CDR1 is KGHSH and CDR2 LQKENI. The CDR3 spells CASSPATGDLSYEQYF. The CDR3 DNA sequence: TGTGCCAGCTCACCCGCTACAGGGGACCTCTCCTACGAGCAGTACTTC.

This clone was counted a few times. The chain employs TRBV6-1 and TRBJ2-5; the match to TRBD1 covers 7 bases. Germline V CDR1 and CDR2: MNHNS, SASEGT. CDR3 length: 13 amino acids. V lost 6 bases and J lost 3; bases outside the gene matches: 4. The CDR3 loop is CASRQGSKETQYF. The CDR3 DNA reads TGTGCCAGCAGACAGGGGAGCAAAGAGACCCAGTACTTC.

The rearrangement uses TRBV4-2 and TRBJ2-1; 9 positions agree with TRBD2. With V trimmed by 0 bases and J by 4 bases, 7 bases remained unmatched. The germline V gene has CDR1 LGHNA and CDR2 YNFKEQ. This CDR3 spans 17 amino acids. The CDR3 DNA follows: TGTGCCAGCAGCCAAGATCCCAGCGGGAGGACATACAATGAGCAGTTCTTC. This sequence encodes CASSQDPSGRTYNEQFF.

There are a few counts of this clone. The chain recombines TRBV20-1 with TRBJ2-1; TRBD1 agrees at 7 bases. This CDR3 contains 11 residues. Germline CDR1 DFQATT, CDR2 SNEGSKA (reference sequence). With V trimmed by 2 bases and J by 8 bases, 0 bases remained unmatched. CDR3: CSARTGDEQFF. In nucleotides, the CDR3 is TGCAGTGCTAGAACAGGGGATGAGCAGTTCTTC.

V gene TRBV28 combines with J gene TRBJ2-5; maybe TRBD2 (6 bases). The ends were cut back, 6 bases at V and 1 base at J, with 12 bases in the middle. The CDR3 loop spans 14 amino acids. Germline V gene data show CDR1 as MDHEN and CDR2 as SYDVKM. CDR3 loop: CASSRRDSQETQYF. DNA for the CDR3: TGTGCCAGCAGCCGTCGGGACTCCCAAGAGACCCAGTACTTC.

V gene TRBV5-4 combines with J gene TRBJ2-1; TRBD1 is a possible D gene (6 bases). Per the germline V gene, CDR1 is SGHNT and CDR2 is YYREEE (reference sequence). Trimming stripped 1 base from V and 3 bases from J, with 14 bases between. The CDR3 loop spans 16 amino acids. In nucleotides, the CDR3 is TGTGCCAGCAGCTTGTGGCAGGGGAATATCTACAATGAGCAGTTCTTC. Protein: CASSLWQGNIYNEQFF.